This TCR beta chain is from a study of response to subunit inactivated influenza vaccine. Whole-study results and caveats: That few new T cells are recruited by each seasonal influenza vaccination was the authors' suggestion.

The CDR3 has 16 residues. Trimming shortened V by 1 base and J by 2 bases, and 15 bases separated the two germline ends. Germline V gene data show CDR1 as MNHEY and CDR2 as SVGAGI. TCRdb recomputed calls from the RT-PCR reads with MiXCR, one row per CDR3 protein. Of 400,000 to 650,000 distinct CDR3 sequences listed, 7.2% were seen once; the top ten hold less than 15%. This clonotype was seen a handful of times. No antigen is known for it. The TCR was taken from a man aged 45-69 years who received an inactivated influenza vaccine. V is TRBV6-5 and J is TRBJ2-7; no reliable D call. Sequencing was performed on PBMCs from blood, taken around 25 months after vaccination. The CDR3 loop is CASSYLNSASPYEQYF. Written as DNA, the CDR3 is TGTGCCAGCAGTTACTTAAACAGCGCCTCACCCTACGAGCAGTACTTC.